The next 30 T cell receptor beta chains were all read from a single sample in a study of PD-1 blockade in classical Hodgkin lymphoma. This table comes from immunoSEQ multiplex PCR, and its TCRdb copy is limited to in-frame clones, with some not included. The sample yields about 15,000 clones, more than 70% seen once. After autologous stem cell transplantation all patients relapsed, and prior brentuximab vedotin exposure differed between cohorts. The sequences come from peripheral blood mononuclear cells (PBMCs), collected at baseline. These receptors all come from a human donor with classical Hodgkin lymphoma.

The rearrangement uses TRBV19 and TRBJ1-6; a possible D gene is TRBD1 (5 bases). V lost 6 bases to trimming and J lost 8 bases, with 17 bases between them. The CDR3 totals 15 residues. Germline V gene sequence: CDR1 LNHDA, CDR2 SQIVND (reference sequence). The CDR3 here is CASSILKGNDSPLHF. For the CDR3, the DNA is TGTGCCAGTAGCATATTAAAGGGGAATGATTCACCCCTCCACTTT.

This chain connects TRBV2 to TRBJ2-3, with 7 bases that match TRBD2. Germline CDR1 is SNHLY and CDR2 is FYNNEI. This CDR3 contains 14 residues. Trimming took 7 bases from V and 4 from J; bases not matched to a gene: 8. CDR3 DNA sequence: TGTGCCAGCATGCGGGAGATCGCCTCAGATACGCAGTATTTT. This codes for CASMREIASDTQYF.

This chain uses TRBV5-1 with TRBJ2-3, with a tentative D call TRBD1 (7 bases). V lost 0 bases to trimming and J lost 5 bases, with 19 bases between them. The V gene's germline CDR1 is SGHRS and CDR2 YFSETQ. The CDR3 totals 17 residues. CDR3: CASSLAYLGGGEDTQYF. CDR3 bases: TGCGCCAGCAGCTTGGCCTATTTAGGAGGGGGCGAAGATACGCAGTATTTT. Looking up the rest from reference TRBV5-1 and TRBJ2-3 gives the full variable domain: KAGVTQTPRYLIKTRGQQVTLSCSPISGHRSVSWYQQTPGQGLQFLFEYFSETQRNKGNFPGRFSGRQFSNSRSEMNVSTLELGDSALYLCASSLAYLGGGEDTQYFGPGTRLTVL.

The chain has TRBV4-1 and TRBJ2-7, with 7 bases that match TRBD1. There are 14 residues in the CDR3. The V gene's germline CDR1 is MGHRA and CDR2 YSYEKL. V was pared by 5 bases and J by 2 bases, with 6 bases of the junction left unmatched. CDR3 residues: CASSKTGRPYEQYF. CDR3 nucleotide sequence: TGCGCCAGCAGCAAGACAGGGCGCCCCTACGAGCAGTACTTC.

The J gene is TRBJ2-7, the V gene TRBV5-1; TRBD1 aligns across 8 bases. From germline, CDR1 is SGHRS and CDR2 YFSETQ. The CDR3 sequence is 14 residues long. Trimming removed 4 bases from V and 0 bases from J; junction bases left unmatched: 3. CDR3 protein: CASSDDRGSYEQYF. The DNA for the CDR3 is TGCGCCAGCAGCGATGACAGGGGCTCCTACGAGCAGTACTTC.

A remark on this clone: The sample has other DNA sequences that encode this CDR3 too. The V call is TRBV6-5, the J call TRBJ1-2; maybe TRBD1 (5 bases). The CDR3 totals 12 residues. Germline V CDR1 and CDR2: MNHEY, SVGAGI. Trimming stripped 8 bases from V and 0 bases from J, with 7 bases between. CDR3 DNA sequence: TGTGCCAGCGGGACGGCTAACTATGGCTACACCTTC. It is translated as CASGTANYGYTF.

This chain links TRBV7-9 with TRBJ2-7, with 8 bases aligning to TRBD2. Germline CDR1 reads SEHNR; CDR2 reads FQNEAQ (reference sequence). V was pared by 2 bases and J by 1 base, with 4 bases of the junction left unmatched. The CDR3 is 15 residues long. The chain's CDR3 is CASSLSGTRSYEQYF. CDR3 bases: TGTGCCAGCAGCTTATCCGGGACTAGATCCTACGAGCAGTACTTC. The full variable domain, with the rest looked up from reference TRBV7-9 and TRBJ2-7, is DTGVSQNPRHKITKRGQNVTFRCDPISEHNRLYWYRQTLGQGPEFLTYFQNEAQLEKSRLLSDRFSAERPKGSFSTLEIQRTEQGDSAMYLCASSLSGTRSYEQYFGPGTRLTVT.

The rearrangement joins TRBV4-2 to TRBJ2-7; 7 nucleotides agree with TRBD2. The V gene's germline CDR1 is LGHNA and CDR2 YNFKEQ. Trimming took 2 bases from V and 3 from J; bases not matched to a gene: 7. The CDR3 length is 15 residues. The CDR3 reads CASSQSSGSFYEQYF. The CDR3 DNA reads TGTGCCAGCAGCCAATCTAGCGGATCATTCTACGAGCAGTACTTC.

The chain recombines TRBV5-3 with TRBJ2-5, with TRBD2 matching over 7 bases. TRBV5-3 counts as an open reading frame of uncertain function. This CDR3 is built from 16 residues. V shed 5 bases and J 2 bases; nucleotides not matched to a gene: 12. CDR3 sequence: CARSPGRAGEQETQYF. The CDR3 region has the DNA TGTGCCAGAAGTCCCGGAAGGGCGGGGGAACAAGAGACCCAGTACTTC.

The CDR3 DNA is TGTGCCAGCAGCCCCGGGTCCTTCGGGACCGGGGAGCTGTTTTTT. Translating gives CASSPGSFGTGELFF. V gene TRBV7-7 combines with J gene TRBJ2-2; D unresolved. Trimming stripped 5 bases from V and 5 bases from J, with 15 bases between. In germline, CDR1 is SSHAT, CDR2 FNYEAQ (reference sequence). The CDR3 sequence is 15 residues long.

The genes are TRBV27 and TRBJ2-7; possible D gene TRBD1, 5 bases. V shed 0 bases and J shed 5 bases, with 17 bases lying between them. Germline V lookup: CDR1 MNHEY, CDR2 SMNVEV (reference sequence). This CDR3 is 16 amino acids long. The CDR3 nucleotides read TGTGCCAGCAGTTTATCAAGCAGGGCCCAATATAACGAGCAGTACTTC. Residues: CASSLSSRAQYNEQYF.

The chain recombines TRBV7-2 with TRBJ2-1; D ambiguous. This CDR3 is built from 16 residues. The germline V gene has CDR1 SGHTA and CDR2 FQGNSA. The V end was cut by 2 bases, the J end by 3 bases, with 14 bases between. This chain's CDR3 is CASSLWWGSVYNEQFF. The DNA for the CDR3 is TGTGCCAGCAGCTTATGGTGGGGATCCGTCTACAATGAGCAGTTCTTC. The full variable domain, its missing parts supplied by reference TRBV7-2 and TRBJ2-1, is GAGVSQSPSNKVTEKGKDVELRCDPISGHTALYWYRQSLGQGLEFLIYFQGNSAPDKSGLPSDRFSAERTGGSVSTLTIQRTQQEDSAVYLCASSLWWGSVYNEQFFGPGTRLTVL.

CDR3 sequence (DNA): TGTGCCAGCTCACCACCCGGACGGAATGAAGCTTTCTTT. It yields the protein CASSPPGRNEAFF. The rearrangement uses TRBV18 and TRBJ1-1; the D is unclear. CDR1 KGHSH and CDR2 LQKENI come from the germline V gene. V was cut by 0 bases and J by 7 bases, with 9 bases left in between. The CDR3 extends over 13 amino acids.

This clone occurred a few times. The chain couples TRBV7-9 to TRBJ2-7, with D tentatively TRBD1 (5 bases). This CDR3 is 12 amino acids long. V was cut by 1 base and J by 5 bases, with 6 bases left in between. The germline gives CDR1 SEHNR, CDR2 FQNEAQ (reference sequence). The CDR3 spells CASSLVGDEQYF. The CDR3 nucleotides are TGTGCCAGCAGCTTAGTAGGGGACGAGCAGTACTTC. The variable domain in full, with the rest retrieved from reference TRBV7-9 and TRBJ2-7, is DTGVSQNPRHKITKRGQNVTFRCDPISEHNRLYWYRQTLGQGPEFLTYFQNEAQLEKSRLLSDRFSAERPKGSFSTLEIQRTEQGDSAMYLCASSLVGDEQYFGPGTRLTVT.

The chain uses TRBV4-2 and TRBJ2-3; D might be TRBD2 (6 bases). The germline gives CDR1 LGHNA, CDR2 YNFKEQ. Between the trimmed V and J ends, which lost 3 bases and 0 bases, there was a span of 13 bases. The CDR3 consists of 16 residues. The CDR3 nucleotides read TGTGCCAGCAGCCACCTCACCAGCGGGAGCACAGATACGCAGTATTTT. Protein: CASSHLTSGSTDTQYF.

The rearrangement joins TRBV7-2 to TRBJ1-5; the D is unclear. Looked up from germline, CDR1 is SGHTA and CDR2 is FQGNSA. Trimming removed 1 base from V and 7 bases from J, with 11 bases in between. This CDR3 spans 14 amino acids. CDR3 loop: CASSLGGVAQPQHF. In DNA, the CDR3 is TGTGCCAGCAGCTTAGGGGGAGTAGCACAGCCCCAGCATTTT.

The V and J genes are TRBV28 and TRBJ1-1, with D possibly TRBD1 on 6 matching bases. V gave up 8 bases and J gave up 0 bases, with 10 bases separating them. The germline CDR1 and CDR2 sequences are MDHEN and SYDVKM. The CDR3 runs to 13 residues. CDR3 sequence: CASLRQVNTEAFF. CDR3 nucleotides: TGTGCCAGCTTACGACAGGTGAACACTGAAGCTTTCTTT. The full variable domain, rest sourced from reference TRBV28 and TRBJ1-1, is DVKVTQSSRYLVKRTGEKVFLECVQDMDHENMFWYRQDPGLGLRLIYFSYDVKMKEKGDIPEGYSVSREKKERFSLILESASTNQTSMYLCASLRQVNTEAFFGQGTRLTVV.

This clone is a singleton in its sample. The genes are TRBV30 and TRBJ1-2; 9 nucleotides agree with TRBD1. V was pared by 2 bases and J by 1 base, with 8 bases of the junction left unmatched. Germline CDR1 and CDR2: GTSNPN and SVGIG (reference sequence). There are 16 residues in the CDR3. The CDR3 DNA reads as TGTGCCTGGAGTACACCGGGACAGGGCTTTAACTATGGCTACACCTTC. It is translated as CAWSTPGQGFNYGYTF.

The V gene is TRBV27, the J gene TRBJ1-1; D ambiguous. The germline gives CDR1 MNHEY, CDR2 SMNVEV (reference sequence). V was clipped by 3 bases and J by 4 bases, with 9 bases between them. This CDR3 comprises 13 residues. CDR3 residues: CASSFSGVTEAFF. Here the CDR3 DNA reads TGTGCCAGCAGTTTTTCGGGAGTCACTGAAGCTTTCTTT.

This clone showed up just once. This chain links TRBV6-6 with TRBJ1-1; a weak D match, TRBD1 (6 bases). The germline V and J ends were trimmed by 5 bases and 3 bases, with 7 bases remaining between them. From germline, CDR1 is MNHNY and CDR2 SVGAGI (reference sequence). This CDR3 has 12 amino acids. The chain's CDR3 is CASSPGDTEAFF. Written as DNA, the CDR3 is TGTGCCAGCAGTCCAGGGGACACTGAAGCTTTCTTT.

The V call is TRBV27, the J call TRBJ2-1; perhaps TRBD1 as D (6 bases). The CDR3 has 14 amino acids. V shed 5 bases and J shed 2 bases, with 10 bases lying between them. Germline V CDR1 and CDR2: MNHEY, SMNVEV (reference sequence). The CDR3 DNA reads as TGTGCCAGCAGTCAGGGGTACGCCTACAATGAGCAGTTCTTC. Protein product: CASSQGYAYNEQFF.

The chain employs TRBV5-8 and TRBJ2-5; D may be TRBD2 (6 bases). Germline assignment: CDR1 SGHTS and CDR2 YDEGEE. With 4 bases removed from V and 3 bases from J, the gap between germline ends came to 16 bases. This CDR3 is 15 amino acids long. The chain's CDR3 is CASSPRDSLKETQYF. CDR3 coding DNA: TGTGCCAGCAGCCCCCGGGACTCACTTAAAGAGACCCAGTACTTC. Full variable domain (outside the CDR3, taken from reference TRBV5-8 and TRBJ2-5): EAGVTQSPTHLIKTRGQQATLRCSPISGHTSVYWYQQALGLGLQFLLWYDEGEERNRGNFPPRFSGRQFPNYSSELNVNALELEDSALYLCASSPRDSLKETQYFGPGTRLLVL.

CDR3 bases: TGTGCCAGCAGTTCAGGGTTCGGTGGGGCCAACGTCCTGACTTTC. Amino acids: CASSSGFGGANVLTF. The chain joins TRBV28 to TRBJ2-6; the D gene is possibly TRBD1 (5 bases). Trimming stripped 4 bases from V and 3 bases from J, with 10 bases between. The CDR3 is 15 amino acids. Germline V gene data show CDR1 as MDHEN and CDR2 as SYDVKM. The whole variable domain, filled in from reference TRBV28 and TRBJ2-6, reads DVKVTQSSRYLVKRTGEKVFLECVQDMDHENMFWYRQDPGLGLRLIYFSYDVKMKEKGDIPEGYSVSREKKERFSLILESASTNQTSMYLCASSSGFGGANVLTFGAGSRLTVL.

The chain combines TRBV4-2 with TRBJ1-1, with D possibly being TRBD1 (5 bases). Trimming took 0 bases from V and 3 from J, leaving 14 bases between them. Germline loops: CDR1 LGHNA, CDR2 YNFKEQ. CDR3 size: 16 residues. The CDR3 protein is CASSQETQGGYTEAFF. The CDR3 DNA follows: TGTGCCAGCAGCCAAGAAACCCAGGGAGGATACACTGAAGCTTTCTTT.

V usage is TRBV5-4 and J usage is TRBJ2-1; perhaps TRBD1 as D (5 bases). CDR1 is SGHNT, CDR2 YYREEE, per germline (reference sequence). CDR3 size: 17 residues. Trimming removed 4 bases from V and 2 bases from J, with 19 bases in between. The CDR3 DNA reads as TGTGCCAGCAGCCCTCGGGCGGCAGGGCTACCCTACAATGAGCAGTTCTTC. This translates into CASSPRAAGLPYNEQFF.

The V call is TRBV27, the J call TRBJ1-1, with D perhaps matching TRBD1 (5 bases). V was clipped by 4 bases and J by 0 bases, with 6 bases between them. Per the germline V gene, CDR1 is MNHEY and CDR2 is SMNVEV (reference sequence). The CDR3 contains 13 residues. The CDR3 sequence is CASSSTVNTEAFF. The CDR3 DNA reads TGTGCCAGCAGTTCGACAGTGAACACTGAAGCTTTCTTT.

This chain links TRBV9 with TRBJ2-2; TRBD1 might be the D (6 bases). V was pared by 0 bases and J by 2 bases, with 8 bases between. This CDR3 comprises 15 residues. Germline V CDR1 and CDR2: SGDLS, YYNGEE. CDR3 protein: CASSVGQDNTGELFF. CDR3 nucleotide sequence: TGTGCCAGCAGCGTAGGACAGGATAACACCGGGGAGCTGTTTTTT.

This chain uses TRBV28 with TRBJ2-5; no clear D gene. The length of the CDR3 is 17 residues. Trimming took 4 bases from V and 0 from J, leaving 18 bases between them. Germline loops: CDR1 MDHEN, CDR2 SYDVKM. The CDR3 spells CASSYPRRTPDQETQYF. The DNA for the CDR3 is TGTGCCAGCAGTTACCCACGGCGGACCCCCGACCAAGAGACCCAGTACTTC.

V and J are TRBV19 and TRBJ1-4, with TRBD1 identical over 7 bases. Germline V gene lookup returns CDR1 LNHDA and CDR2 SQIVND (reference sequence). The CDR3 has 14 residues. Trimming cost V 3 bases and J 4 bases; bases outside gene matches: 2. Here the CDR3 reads CASSMRQGNEKLFF. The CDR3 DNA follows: TGTGCCAGTAGTATGCGACAGGGTAATGAAAAACTGTTTTTT.

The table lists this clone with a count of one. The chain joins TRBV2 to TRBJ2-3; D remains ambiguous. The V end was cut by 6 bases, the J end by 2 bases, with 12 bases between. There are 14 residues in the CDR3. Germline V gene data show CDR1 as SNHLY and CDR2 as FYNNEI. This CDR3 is CASRRTPFTDTQYF. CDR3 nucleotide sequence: TGTGCCAGCAGGAGAACCCCGTTCACAGATACGCAGTATTTT.